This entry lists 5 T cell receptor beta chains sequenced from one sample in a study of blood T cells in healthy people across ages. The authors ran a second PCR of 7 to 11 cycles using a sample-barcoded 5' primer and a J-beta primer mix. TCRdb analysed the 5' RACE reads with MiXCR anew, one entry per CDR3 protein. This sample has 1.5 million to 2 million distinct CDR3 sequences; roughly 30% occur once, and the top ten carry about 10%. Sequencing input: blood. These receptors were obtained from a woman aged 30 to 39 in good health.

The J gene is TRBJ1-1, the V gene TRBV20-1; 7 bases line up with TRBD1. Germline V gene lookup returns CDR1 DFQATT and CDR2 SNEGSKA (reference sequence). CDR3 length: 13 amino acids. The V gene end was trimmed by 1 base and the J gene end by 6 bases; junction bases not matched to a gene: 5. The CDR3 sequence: CSARGQGRAEAFF. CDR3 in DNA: TGCAGTGCTAGAGGACAGGGAAGGGCTGAAGCTTTCTTT.

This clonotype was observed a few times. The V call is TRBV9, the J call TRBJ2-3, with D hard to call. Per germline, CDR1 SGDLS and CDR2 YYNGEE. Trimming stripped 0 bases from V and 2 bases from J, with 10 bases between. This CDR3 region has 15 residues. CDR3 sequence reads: CASSVVDSSTDTQYF. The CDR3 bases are TGTGCCAGCAGCGTAGTAGATAGCTCCACAGATACGCAGTATTTT.

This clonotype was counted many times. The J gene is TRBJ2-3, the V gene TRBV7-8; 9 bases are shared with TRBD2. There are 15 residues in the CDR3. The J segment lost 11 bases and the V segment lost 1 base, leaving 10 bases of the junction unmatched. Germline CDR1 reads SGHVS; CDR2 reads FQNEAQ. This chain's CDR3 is CASSLVAGAPLGQYF. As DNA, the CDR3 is TGTGCCAGCAGCTTAGTAGCGGGGGCGCCCCTTGGGCAGTATTTT.

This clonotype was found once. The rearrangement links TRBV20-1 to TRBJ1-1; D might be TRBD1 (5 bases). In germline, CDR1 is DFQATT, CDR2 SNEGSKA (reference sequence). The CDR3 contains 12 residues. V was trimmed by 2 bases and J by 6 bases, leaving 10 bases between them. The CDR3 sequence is CSARLSGPEAFF. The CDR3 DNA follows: TGCAGTGCTAGATTATCGGGGCCTGAAGCTTTCTTT.

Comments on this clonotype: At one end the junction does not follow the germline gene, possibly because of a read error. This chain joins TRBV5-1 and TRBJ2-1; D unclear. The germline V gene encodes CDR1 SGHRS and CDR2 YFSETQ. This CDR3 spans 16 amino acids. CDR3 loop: CASGFTPSSSYNEQFF. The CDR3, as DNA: TGCGCCAGCGGCTTCACTCCTTCTAGCTCCTACAATGAGCAGTTCTTC. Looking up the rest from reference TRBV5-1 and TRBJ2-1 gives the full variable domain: KAGVTQTPRYLIKTRGQQVTLSCSPISGHRSVSWYQQTPGQGLQFLFEYFSETQRNKGNFPGRFSGRQFSNSRSEMNVSTLELGDSALYLCASGFTPSSSYNEQFFGPGTRLTVL.